The 9 T cell receptor beta chains below were found in one sample sequenced in a study of T-cell reconstitution after alpha-beta-depleted transplantation in children. As it was prepared, the TCRbeta library received unique molecular identifiers. TCRdb re-derived calls from the PCR reads in MiXCR, one entry per CDR3 protein. The table includes 120,000 to 150,000 distinct CDR3 sequences, 7.5% to 9% detected once. The sample was PBMCs, mostly from graft donor cells, taken 180 days after TCRalphabeta/CD19-depleted stem cell transplant. The receptor source for this set is a female patient between 2 and 15 years old who had a stem cell transplant for congenital amegakaryocytic thrombocytopenia, so the T cells may come from the graft donor.

The chain joins TRBV28 to TRBJ2-5; TRBD1 is a possible D gene (6 bases). This CDR3 is built from 15 residues. Germline loops: CDR1 MDHEN, CDR2 SYDVKM. Trimming removed 6 bases from V and 4 bases from J, with 18 bases in between. The CDR3 DNA reads TGTGCCAGCAGACCATACAGGGTCTCTAGAGAGACCCAGTACTTC. It yields the protein CASRPYRVSRETQYF.

In its sample, this clonotype was seen many times. The junction and the germline gene differ at one end; a read error may be behind it. The V call is TRBV5-1, the J call TRBJ2-3; TRBD1 agrees at 9 bases. Germline-derived CDR1 and CDR2 are SGHRS and YFSETQ. The CDR3 covers 15 residues. The CDR3 DNA follows: TGTGCCAGCAGTAGACCGGGACAGGGAACAGATACGCAGTATTTT. It codes for CASSRPGQGTDTQYF.

This clonotype was detected only a few times. This rearrangement joins TRBV3-1 to TRBJ2-5, with 13 bases aligning to TRBD2. The CDR3 is 16 residues long. Germline values: CDR1 LGHDT, CDR2 YNNKEL (reference sequence). The V and J ends lost 2 bases and 3 bases, in that order; junction bases with no gene match: 3. The CDR3 coding sequence is TGTGCCAGCAGCCAACCCGGGACTAGCGGGGAAGAGACCCAGTACTTC. Translation: CASSQPGTSGEETQYF.

This clonotype was observed at least ten times. The V and J genes are TRBV12-3 or TRBV12-4 and TRBJ1-5; TRBD1 is a possible D gene (5 bases). Deletions cut 6 bases from V and 0 bases from J, with 15 bases between. The CDR3 length is 16 residues. The CDR3 protein is CASRLGTGYSNQPQHF. The CDR3 DNA follows: TGTGCCAGCAGACTCGGGACCGGGTATAGCAATCAGCCCCAGCATTTT.

This clonotype was observed a few times. The chain has TRBV5-1 and TRBJ1-1; the D gene is possibly TRBD1 (5 bases). This CDR3 region has 14 residues. Trimming removed 2 bases at V and 4 bases at J, with 12 bases between. Germline assignment: CDR1 SGHRS and CDR2 YFSETQ. For the CDR3, the DNA is TGCGCCAGCAGCTTCCCCGAAAGGGGCACTGAAGCTTTCTTT. Residues: CASSFPERGTEAFF.

This clonotype was detected a few times. This sequence joins TRBV15 and TRBJ2-2; unclear D gene. V lost 4 bases and J 1 base, leaving 10 bases between the germline ends. CDR1 and CDR2 from the germline V gene are LNHNV and YYDKDF (reference sequence). The CDR3 spans 15 residues. The CDR3 DNA is TGTGCCACCAGCATCCAGCGAGGGAACACCGGGGAGCTGTTTTTT. It translates to CATSIQRGNTGELFF.

In its sample, this clonotype was seen a few times. The chain uses TRBV20-1 and TRBJ1-3; 7 bases are a match to TRBD1. Trimming cost V 4 bases and J 0 bases; bases outside gene matches: 3. This CDR3 spans 14 amino acids. The germline V gene has CDR1 DFQATT and CDR2 SNEGSKA (reference sequence). CDR3 bases: TGCAGTGCTACGACAGGGTTCTCTGGAAACACCATATATTTT. It is translated as CSATTGFSGNTIYF.

This clonotype was observed at least ten times. This chain connects TRBV5-1 to TRBJ2-2, with 7 bases identical to TRBD1. Germline assignment: CDR1 SGHRS and CDR2 YFSETQ. The J segment lost 2 bases and the V segment lost 2 bases, leaving 6 bases of the junction unmatched. This CDR3 has 16 amino acids. The CDR3 DNA is TGCGCCAGCAGCTTCCGGGACAGCACAAACACCGGGGAGCTGTTTTTT. Residues: CASSFRDSTNTGELFF.

Notes on this clonotype: One end of the junction fails to match germline, which may point to a read error. The V call is TRBV9, the J call TRBJ2-1; D not resolved. CDR1 and CDR2 (germline): SGDLS, YYNGEE. The CDR3 has 22 residues. This chain's CDR3 is CAISVPWRARAASSSSYNEQFF. The DNA for the CDR3 is TGTGCCATCAGCGTCCCGTGGAGAGCCCGGGCCGCATCTTCTAGCTCCTACAATGAGCAGTTCTTC.